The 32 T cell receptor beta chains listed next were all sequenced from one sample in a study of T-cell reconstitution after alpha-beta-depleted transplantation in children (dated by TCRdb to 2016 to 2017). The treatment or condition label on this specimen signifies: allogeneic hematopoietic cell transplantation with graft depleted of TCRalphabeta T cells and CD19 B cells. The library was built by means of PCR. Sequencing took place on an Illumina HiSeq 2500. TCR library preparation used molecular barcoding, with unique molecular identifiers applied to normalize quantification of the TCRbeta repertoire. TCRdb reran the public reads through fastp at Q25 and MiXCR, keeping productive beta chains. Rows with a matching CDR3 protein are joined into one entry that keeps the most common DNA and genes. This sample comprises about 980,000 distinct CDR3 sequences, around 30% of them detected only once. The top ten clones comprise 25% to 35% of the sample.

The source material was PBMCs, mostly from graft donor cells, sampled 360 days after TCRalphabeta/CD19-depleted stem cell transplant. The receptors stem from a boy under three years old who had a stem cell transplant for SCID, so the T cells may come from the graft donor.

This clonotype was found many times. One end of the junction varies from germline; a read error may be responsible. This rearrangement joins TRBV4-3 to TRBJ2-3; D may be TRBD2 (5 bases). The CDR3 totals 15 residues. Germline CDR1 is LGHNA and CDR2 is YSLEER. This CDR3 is CASSQVSGGTDTQYF. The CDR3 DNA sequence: TGTGCCAGCAGCCAAGTAAGCGGAGGAACAGATACGCAGTATTTT.

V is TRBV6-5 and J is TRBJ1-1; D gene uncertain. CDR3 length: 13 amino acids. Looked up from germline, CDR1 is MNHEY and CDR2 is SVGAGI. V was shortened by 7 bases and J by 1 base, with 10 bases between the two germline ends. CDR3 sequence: CASTFYGNTEAFF. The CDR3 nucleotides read TGTGCCAGCACTTTCTACGGGAACACTGAAGCTTTCTTT.

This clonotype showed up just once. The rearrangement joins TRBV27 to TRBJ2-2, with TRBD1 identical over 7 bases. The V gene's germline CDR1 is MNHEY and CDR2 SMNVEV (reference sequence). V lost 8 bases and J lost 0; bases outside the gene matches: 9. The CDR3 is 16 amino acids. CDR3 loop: CASGGQKAANTGELFF. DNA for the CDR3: TGTGCCAGCGGGGGACAGAAAGCTGCGAACACCGGGGAGCTGTTTTTT.

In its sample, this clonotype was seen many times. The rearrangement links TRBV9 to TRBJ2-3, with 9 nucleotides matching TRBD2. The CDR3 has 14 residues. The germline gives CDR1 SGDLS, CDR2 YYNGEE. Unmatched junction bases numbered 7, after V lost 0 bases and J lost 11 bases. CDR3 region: CASSVDSGGYMQYF. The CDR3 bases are TGTGCCAGCAGCGTAGATAGCGGGGGTTATATGCAGTATTTT.

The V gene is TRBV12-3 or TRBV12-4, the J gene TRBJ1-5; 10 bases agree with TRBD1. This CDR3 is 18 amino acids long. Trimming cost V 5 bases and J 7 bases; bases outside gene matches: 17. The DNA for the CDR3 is TGTGCCAGCAGTCCGGGCCCGGGACAGGGGTCCCTCGGGCAGCCCCAGCATTTT. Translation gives CASSPGPGQGSLGQPQHF.

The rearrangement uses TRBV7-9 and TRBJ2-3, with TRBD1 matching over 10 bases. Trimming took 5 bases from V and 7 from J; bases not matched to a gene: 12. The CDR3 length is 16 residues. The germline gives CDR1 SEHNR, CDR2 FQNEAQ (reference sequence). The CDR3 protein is CASSPHRGQGLNTQYF. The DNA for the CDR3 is TGTGCCAGCAGCCCACACCGGGGACAGGGGTTAAATACGCAGTATTTT.

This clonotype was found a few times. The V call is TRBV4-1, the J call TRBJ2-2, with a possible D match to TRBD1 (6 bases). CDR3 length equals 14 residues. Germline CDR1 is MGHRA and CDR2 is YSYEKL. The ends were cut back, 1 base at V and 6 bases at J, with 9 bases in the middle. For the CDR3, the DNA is TGCGCCAGCAGCCAAGCAGGGGTCGCCGGGGAGCTGTTTTTT. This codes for CASSQAGVAGELFF.

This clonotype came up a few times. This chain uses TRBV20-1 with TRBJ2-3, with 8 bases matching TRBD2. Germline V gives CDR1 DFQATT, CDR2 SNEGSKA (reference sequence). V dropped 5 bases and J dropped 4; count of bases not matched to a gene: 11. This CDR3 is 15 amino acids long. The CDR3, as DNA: TGCAGTGCTCCGTCTCCGGGGGGGATCGCAGATACGCAGTATTTT. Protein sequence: CSAPSPGGIADTQYF.

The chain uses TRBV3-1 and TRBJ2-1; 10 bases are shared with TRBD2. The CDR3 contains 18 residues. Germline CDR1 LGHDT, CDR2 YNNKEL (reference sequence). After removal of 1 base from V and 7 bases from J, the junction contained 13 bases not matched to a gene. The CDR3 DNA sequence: TGTGCCAGCAGCCAAGTTTTCGAGCGGGGGGGCTATAAGAATGAGCAGTTCTTC. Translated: CASSQVFERGGYKNEQFF.

The CDR3 region has the DNA TGTGCCACCAGCGCACAGGGGATCAGGGAGACCCAGTACTTC. This encodes CATSAQGIRETQYF. The chain employs TRBV15 and TRBJ2-5, with 7 bases aligning to TRBD1. V was pared by 5 bases and J by 5 bases, with 8 bases of the junction left unmatched. The CDR3 spans 14 residues. The germline gives CDR1 LNHNV, CDR2 YYDKDF (reference sequence).

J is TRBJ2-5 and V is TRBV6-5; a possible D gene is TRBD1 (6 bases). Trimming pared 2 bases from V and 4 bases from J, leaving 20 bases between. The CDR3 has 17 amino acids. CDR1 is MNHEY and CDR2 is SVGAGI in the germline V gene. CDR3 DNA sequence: TGTGCCAGCAGTTACGACCCTACAGGGTTGAAGGGAGAGACCCAGTACTTC. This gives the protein CASSYDPTGLKGETQYF.

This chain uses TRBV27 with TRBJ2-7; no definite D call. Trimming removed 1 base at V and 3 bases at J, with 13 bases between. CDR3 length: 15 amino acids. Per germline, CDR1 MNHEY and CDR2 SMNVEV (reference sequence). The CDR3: CASSLLDGPYYEQYF. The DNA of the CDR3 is TGTGCCAGCAGTTTATTAGACGGCCCTTACTACGAGCAGTACTTC.

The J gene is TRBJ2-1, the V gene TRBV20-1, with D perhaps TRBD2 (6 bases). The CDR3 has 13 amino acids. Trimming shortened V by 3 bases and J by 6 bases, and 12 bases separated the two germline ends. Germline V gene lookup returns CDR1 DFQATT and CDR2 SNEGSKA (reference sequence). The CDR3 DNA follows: TGCAGTGCTAGGAGCGGAGGGCCCAATGAGCAGTTCTTC. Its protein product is CSARSGGPNEQFF.

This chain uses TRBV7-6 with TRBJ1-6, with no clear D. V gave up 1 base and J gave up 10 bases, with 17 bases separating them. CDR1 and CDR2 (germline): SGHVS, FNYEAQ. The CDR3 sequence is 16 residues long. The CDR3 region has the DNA TGTGCCAGCAGCTTAGTGCGGAAAGAGTTGCGATCACCCCTCCACTTT. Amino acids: CASSLVRKELRSPLHF.

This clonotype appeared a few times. CDR3 sequence (DNA): TGTGCCAGCAGGTATAACTTGAACACTGAAGCTTTCTTT. Amino acid sequence: CASRYNLNTEAFF. The chain uses TRBV28 and TRBJ1-1, with D unresolved. This CDR3 region has 13 residues. Per germline, CDR1 MDHEN and CDR2 SYDVKM. V was shortened by 6 bases and J by 0 bases, with 8 bases between the two germline ends.

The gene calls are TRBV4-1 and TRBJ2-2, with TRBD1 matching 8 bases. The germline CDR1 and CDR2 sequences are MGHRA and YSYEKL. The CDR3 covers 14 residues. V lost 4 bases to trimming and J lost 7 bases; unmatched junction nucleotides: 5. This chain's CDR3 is CASSPRTGSGELFF. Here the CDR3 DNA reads TGCGCCAGCAGCCCCCGGACAGGGAGCGGGGAGCTGTTTTTT.

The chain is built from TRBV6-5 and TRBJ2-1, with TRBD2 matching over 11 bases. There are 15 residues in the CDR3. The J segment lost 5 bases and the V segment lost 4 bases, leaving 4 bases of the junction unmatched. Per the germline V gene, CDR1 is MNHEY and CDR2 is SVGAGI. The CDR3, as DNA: TGTGCCAGCAGTTTTGTAGCGGGGGGGAACAATGAGCAGTTCTTC. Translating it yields CASSFVAGGNNEQFF.

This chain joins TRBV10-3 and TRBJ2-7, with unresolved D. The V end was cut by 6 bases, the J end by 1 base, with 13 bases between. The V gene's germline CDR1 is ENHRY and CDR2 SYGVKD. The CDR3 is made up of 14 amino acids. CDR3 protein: CAISAIEFSYEQYF. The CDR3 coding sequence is TGTGCCATCAGCGCGATAGAATTTTCCTACGAGCAGTACTTC.

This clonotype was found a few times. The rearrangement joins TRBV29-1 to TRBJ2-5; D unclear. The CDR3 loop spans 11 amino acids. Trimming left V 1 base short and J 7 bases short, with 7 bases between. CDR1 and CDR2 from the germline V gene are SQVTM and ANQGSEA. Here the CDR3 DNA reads TGCAGCGTTGAAGCCCTGGGGACCCAGTACTTC. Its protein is CSVEALGTQYF.

The CDR3 protein is CASSLLSGLVGWYNEQFF. In DNA, the CDR3 is TGTGCCAGCAGCTTACTGTCGGGACTAGTGGGGTGGTACAATGAGCAGTTCTTC. The chain uses TRBV11-2 and TRBJ2-1; 8 bases align to TRBD2. The junction had 13 bases not matched to a gene; V was cut back by 2 bases and J by 4 bases. Looked up from germline, CDR1 is SGHAT and CDR2 is FQNNGV. The CDR3 runs 18 residues.

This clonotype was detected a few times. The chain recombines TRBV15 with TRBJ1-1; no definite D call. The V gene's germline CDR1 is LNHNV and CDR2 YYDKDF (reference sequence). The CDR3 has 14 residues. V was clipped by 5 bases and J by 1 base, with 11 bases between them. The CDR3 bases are TGTGCCACCAGCTCGGCCAGTTCGAACACTGAAGCTTTCTTT. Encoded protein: CATSSASSNTEAFF.

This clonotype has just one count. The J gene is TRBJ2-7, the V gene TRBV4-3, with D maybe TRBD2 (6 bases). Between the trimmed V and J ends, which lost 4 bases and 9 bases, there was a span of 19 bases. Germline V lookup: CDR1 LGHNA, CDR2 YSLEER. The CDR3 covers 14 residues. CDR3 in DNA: TGCGCCAGCAGCCTCAGGGACTTAAGACCAAGGCAGTACTTC. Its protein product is CASSLRDLRPRQYF.

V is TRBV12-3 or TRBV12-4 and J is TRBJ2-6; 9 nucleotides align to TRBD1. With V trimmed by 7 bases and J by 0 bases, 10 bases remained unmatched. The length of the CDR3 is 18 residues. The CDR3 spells CASMRGDRAFSGANVLTF. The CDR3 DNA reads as TGTGCCAGCATGCGAGGGGACAGGGCCTTCTCTGGGGCCAACGTCCTGACTTTC.

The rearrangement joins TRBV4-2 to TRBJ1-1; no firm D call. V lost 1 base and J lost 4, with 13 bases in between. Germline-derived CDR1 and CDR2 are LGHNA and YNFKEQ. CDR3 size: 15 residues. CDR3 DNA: TGTGCCAGCAGCCAAGTGGAGGCTTTTGCCACTGAAGCTTTCTTT. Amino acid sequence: CASSQVEAFATEAFF.

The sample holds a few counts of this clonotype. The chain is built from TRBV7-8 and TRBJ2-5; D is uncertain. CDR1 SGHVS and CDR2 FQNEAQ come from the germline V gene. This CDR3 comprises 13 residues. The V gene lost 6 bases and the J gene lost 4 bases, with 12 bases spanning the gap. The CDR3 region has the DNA TGTGCCAGCAGACGCCGCTTGACAGAGACCCAGTACTTC. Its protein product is CASRRRLTETQYF. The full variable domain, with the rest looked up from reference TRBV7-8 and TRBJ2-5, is GAGVSQSPRYKVAKRGQDVALRCDPISGHVSLFWYQQALGQGPEFLTYFQNEAQLDKSGLPSDRFFAERPEGSVSTLKIQRTQQEDSAVYLCASRRRLTETQYFGPGTRLLVL.

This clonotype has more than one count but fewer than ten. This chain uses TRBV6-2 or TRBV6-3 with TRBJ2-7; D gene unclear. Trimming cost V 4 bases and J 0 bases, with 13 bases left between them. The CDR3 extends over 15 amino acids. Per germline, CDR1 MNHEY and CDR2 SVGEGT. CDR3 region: CASSFILAVSYEQYF. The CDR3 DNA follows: TGTGCCAGCAGTTTTATCCTGGCGGTCTCCTACGAGCAGTACTTC.

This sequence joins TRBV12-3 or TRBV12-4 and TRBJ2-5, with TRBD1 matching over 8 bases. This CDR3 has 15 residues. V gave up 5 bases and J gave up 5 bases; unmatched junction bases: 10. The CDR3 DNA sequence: TGTGCCAGCAGTACCCGGACAGGGCGGCGGGAGACCCAGTACTTC. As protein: CASSTRTGRRETQYF.

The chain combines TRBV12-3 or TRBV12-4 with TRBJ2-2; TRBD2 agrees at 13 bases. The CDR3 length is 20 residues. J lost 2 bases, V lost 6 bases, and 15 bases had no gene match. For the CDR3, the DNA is TGTGCCAGCAGATCCCCCCGCTCAAGACTAGCGGGGGGTAACACCGGGGAGCTGTTTTTT. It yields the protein CASRSPRSRLAGGNTGELFF.

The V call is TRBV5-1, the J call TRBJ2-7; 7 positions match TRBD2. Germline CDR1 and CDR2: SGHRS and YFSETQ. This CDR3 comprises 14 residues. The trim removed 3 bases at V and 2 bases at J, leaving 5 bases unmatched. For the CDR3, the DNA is TGCGCCAGCAGCTCCAGCGGGGACGCCTACGAGCAGTACTTC. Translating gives CASSSSGDAYEQYF.

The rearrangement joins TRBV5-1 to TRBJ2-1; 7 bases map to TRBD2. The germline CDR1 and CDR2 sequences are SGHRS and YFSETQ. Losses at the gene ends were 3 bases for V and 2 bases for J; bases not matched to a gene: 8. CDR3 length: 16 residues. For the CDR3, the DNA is TGCGCCAGCAGCTCCCTTCTGGGGGGGGCCTACAATGAGCAGTTCTTC. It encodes CASSSLLGGAYNEQFF.

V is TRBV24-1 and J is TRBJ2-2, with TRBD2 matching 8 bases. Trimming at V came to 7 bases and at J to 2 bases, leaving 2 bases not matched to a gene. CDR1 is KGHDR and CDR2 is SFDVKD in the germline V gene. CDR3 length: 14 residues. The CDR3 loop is CATRAGGNTGELFF. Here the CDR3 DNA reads TGTGCCACCAGGGCGGGGGGAAACACCGGGGAGCTGTTTTTT.

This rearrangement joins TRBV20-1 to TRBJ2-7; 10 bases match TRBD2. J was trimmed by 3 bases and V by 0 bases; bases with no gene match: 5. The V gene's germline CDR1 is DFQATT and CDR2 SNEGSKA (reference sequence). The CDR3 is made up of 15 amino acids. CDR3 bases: TGCAGTGCTAGAGATCCAAGCGGGGGGGACTACGAGCAGTACTTC. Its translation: CSARDPSGGDYEQYF.